This is a list of T cell receptor beta chains from one sample in a study of T cell responses to AZD1222 COVID-19 vaccine. Data came from immunoSEQ multiplex PCR; TCRdb stores just in-frame clones and leaves some out. The profile covers 150,000 or so clones, with 80% to 90% appearing a single time and approximately 5.1% taken by the ten largest. Source: peripheral blood, taken on day 0 of AZD1222 vaccination. Source of these receptors: an adult in good health. CDR3s include the opening cysteine and the closing phenylalanine or tryptophan. Fields, in order: J gene, V gene, clone size, D gene, CDR3 DNA, CDR3 protein. The D gene is left open where the match is weak. Clone size appears in some rows only: once, few, many, or a class for an expanded clone.

TRBJ1-6 | TRBV5-4 | NA | TRBD1 | TGTGCCAGCAGCTTGGGCCCGGGACAGGGAGTTTCACCCCTCCACTTT | CASSLGPGQGVSPLHF
TRBJ2-1 | TRBV6-1 | once | NA | TGTGCCAGCAGTGGAATCCAACAGGTAACCTACAATGAGCAGTTCTTC | CASSGIQQVTYNEQFF
TRBJ2-7 | TRBV11-1 | NA | TRBD2 | TGTGCCAGCAGCTCCCCCGCGGGAGTTACTGGATACGAGCAGTACTTC | CASSSPAGVTGYEQYF
TRBJ1-1 | TRBV11-2 | once | NA | TGTGCCAGCAGCCGTCTGGCAGGGCCAAACACTGAAGCTTTCTTT | CASSRLAGPNTEAFF
TRBJ1-2 | TRBV7-2 | NA | TRBD1 | TGTGCCAGCAGCCCAGGGGGCGACGGCTATGGCTACACCTTC | CASSPGGDGYGYTF
TRBJ2-7 | TRBV12-3/TRBV12-4 | NA | TRBD2 | TGTGCCAGCAGCAACCGACTAGCGGGTTACTACTTC | CASSNRLAGYYF
TRBJ2-3 | TRBV18 | NA | NA | TGTGCCAGCTCCCACACTTTGAGGCTTGGCGATACGCAGTATTTT | CASSHTLRLGDTQYF
TRBJ2-2 | TRBV5-1 | few | NA | TGCGCCAGCAGCTTCTCCGGGGGCGTGAACACCGGGGAGCTGTTTTTT | CASSFSGGVNTGELFF
TRBJ1-2 | TRBV6-5 | NA | NA | TGTGCCAGCAGTTACACGGCATTAACTTATAACTATGGCTACACCTTC | CASSYTALTYNYGYTF
TRBJ2-7 | TRBV21-1 | NA | NA | TGTGCCAGCAGCAACCTACAGAGCTCCTACGAGCAGTACTTC | CASSNLQSSYEQYF
TRBJ2-1 | TRBV2 | NA | TRBD2 | TGTGCCAGCAGCGACTCGGGACTAGGGGTCGATGAGCAGTTCTTC | CASSDSGLGVDEQFF
TRBJ2-3 | TRBV2 | NA | TRBD1 | TGTGCCAACCACCGGGACAGGGGCACAGATACGCAGTATTTT | CANHRDRGTDTQYF
TRBJ1-4 | TRBV9 | NA | NA | TGTGCCAGCAGCGCCAGACCCGAGGGGGTGGGAGCAACTAATGAAAAACTGTTTTTT | CASSARPEGVGATNEKLFF
TRBJ1-1 | TRBV6-6 | once | NA | TGTGCCAGCAGCAACAGGATTTTAGAAGCTTTCTTT | CASSNRILEAFF
TRBJ2-3 | TRBV28 | once | NA | TGTGCCAGCGGGGTGATGGATACGCAGTATTTT | CASGVMDTQYF
TRBJ2-5 | TRBV6-5 | NA | NA | TGTGCCAGCAGTCTTAACTACCAAGAGACCCAGTACTTC | CASSLNYQETQYF
TRBJ2-7 | TRBV29-1 | NA | TRBD1 | TGCAGCGTCAGGATACAGGGGGCGTTGAGCGAGCAGTACTTC | CSVRIQGALSEQYF